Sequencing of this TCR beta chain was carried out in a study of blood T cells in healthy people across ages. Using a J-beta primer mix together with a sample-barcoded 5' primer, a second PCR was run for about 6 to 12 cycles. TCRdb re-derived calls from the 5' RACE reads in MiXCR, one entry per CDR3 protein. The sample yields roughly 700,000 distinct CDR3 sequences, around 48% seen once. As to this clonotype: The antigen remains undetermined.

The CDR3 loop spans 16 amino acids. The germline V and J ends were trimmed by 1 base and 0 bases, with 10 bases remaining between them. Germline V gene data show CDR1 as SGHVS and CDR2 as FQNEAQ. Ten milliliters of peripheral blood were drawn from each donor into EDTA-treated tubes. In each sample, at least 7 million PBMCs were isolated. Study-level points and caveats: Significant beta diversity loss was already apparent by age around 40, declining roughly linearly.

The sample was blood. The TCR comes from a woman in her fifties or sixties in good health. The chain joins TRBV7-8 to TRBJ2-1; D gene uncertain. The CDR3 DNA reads TGTGCCAGCAGCTTAGGTAGTTGGGGCTCCTACAATGAGCAGTTCTTC. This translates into CASSLGSWGSYNEQFF.